The present entry profiles one TCR beta chain with its context. This sample was taken from a study of PD-L1 blockade in urothelial cancer. Study information: Blood yielded a median of about 140,000 T cells per sample.

Germline CDR1 is SGDLS and CDR2 is YYNGEE. The CDR3 loop spans 14 amino acids. Trimming removed 0 bases at V and 0 bases at J, with 7 bases between. The sample's time point: pretreatment peripheral blood. Sequencing was performed with immunoSEQ multiplex PCR; in TCRdb, only in-frame clones are kept and a portion is missing. The sample has 50,000 to 70,000 clones, roughly 77% seen once. The chain carries TRBV9 and TRBJ2-7; TRBD1 might be the D (5 bases). This sequence was found in a man between 65 and 85 years old with urothelial cancer. This sample comprised PBMCs, obtained around atezolizumab (anti-PD-L1) treatment. CDR3 in DNA: TGTGCCAGCAGCGTAGGACAGAGCTCCTACGAGCAGTACTTC. This codes for CASSVGQSSYEQYF. Looking up the rest from reference TRBV9 and TRBJ2-7 gives the full variable domain: DSGVTQTPKHLITATGQRVTLRCSPRSGDLSVYWYQQSLDQGLQFLIQYYNGEERAKGNILERFSAQQFPDLHSELNLSSLELGDSALYFCASSVGQSSYEQYFGPGTRLTVT.